This is a list of T cell receptor beta chains from one sample in a study of Ad26.COV2.S vaccination and SARS-CoV-2 variants. The protocol was immunoSEQ multiplex PCR, while the TCRdb copy is restricted to in-frame clones and leaves out a portion. The sample lists some 320,000 clones, about 86% occurring once. Material: peripheral blood, obtained in a trial of Ad26.COV2.S vaccine versus placebo. The receptors were sampled from a person aged 18 to 59 who received the Ad26.COV2.S COVID-19 vaccine or a placebo. CDR3s include the opening cysteine and the closing phenylalanine or tryptophan.

>TRBV2|TRBJ1-4
CAGQRGRDEKLFF
>TRBV7-2|TRBJ1-5
CASSSYGNQPQHF
>TRBV5-4|TRBJ2-2
CASSLGGYYGGGTGELFF
>TRBV20-1|TRBJ2-3
CSASSGSGGDTDTQYF
>TRBV7-2|TRBJ1-5
CASSPRQGRQPQHF
>TRBV2|TRBJ2-3
CASSLIGGYTDTQYF
>TRBV5-1|TRBJ2-7
CASSLRNSYEQYF
>TRBV9|TRBJ1-2
CASSVGGQGSAGYTF
>TRBV5-4|TRBJ1-2
CASSWKPGTGAHGYTF
>TRBV30|TRBJ1-5
CAWSLRGYSNQPQHF
>TRBV5-1|TRBJ1-3
CASSLGRGLDGNTIYF
>TRBV21-1|TRBJ2-7
CASSKGPDSVHEQYF
>TRBV5-1|TRBJ1-6
CASSLPGDNSPLHF
>TRBV6-5|TRBJ1-1
CASSQRGTEAFF
>TRBV14|TRBJ2-5
CASSRQLAGGPKETQYF
>TRBV6-2/TRBV6-3|TRBJ2-7
CASSYQAGTNEQYF
>TRBV3-1/TRBV3-2|TRBJ1-2
CASSQGGSAVSDGYTF